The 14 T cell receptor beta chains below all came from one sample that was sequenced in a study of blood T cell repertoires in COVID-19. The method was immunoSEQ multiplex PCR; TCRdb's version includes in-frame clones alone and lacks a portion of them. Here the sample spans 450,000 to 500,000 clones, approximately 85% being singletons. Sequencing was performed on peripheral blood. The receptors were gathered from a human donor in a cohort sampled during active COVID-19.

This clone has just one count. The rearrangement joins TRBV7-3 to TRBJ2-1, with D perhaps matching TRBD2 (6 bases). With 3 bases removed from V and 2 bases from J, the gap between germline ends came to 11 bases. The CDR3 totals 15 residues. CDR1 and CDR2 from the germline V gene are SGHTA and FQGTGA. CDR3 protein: CASSFGLAPYNEQFF. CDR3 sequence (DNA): TGTGCCAGCAGCTTTGGCCTAGCGCCCTACAATGAGCAGTTCTTC.

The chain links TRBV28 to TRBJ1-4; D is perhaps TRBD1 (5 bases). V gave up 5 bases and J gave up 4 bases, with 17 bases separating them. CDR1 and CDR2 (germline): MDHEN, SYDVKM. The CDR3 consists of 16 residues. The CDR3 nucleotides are TGTGCCAGCAGTCCATGGGGGAGGTCCTATAATGAAAAACTGTTTTTT. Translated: CASSPWGRSYNEKLFF.

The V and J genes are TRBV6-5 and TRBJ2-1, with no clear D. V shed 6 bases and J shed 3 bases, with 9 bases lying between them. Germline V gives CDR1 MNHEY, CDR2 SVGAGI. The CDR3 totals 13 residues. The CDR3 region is CASSNFRYNEQFF. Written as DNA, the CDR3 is TGTGCCAGCAGCAACTTCCGCTACAATGAGCAGTTCTTC.

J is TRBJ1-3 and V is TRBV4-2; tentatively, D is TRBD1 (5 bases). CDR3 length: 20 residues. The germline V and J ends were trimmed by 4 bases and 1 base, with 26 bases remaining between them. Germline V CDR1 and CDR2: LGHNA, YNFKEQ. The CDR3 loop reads CASSPRGSVDPTSSGNTIYF. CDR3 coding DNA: TGTGCCAGCAGCCCAAGGGGATCAGTCGACCCAACCTCTTCTGGAAACACCATATATTTT.

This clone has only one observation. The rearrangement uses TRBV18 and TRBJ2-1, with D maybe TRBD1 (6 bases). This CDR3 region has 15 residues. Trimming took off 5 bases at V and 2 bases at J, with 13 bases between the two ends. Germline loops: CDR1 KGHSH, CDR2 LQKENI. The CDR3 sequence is CASSSRTATYNEQFF. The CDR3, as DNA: TGTGCCAGCTCATCCAGGACAGCTACCTACAATGAGCAGTTCTTC. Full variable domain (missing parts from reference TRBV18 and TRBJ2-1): NAGVMQNPRHLVRRRGQEARLRCSPMKGHSHVYWYRQLPEEGLKFMVYLQKENIIDESGMPKERFSAEFPKEGPSILRIQQVVRGDSAAYFCASSSRTATYNEQFFGPGTRLTVL.

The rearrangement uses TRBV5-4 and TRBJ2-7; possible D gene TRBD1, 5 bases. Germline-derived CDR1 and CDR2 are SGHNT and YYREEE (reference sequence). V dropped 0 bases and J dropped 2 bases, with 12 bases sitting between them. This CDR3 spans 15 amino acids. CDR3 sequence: CASSLEQGSTYEQYF. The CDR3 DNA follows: TGTGCCAGCAGCTTGGAGCAGGGTAGTACCTACGAGCAGTACTTC.

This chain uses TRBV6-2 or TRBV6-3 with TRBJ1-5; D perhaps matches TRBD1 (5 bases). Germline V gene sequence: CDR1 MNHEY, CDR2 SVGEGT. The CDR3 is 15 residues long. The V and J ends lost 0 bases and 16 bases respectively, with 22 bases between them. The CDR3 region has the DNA TGTGCCAGCAGTTACTCTAACTTCCTTCGCGGGGGAAACCATTTT. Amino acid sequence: CASSYSNFLRGGNHF.

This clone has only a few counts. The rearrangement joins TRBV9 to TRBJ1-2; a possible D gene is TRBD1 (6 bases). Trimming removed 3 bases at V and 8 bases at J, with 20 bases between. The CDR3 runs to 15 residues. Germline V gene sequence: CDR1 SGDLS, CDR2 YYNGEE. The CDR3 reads CASSEPNRAWGGYTF. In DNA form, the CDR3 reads TGTGCCAGCAGCGAGCCGAACAGGGCATGGGGAGGCTACACCTTC.

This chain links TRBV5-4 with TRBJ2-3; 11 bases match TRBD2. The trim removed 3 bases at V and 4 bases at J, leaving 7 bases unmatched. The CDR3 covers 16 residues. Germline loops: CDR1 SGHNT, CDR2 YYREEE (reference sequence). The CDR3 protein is CASSSLAGGGSDTQYF. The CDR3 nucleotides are TGTGCCAGCAGCTCCCTAGCGGGAGGAGGTTCAGATACGCAGTATTTT.

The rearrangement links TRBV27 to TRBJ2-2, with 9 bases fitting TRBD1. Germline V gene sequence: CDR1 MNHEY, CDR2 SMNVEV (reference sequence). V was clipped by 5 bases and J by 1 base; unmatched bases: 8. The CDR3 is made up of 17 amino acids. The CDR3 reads CASSRLPGQGNTGELFF. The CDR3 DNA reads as TGTGCCAGCAGTCGCCTACCGGGACAGGGGAACACCGGGGAGCTGTTTTTT.

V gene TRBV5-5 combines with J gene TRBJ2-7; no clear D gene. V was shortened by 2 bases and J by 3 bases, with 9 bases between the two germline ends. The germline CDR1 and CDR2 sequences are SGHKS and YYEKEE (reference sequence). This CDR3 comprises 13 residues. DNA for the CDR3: TGTGCCAGCAGCTTTGATGGCAGCTACGAGCAGTACTTC. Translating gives CASSFDGSYEQYF.

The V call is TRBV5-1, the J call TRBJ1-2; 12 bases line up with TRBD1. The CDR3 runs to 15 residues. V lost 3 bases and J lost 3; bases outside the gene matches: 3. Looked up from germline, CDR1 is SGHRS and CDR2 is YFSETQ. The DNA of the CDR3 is TGCGCCAGCAGCTGGGGGACAGGGGGCGACTATGGCTACACCTTC. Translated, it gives CASSWGTGGDYGYTF.

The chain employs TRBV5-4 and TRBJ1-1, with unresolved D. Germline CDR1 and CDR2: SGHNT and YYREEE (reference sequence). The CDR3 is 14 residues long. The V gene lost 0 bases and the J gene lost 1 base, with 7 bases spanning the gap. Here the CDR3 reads CASSLGRRNTEAFF. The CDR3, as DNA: TGTGCCAGCAGCTTGGGAAGGAGGAACACTGAAGCTTTCTTT.

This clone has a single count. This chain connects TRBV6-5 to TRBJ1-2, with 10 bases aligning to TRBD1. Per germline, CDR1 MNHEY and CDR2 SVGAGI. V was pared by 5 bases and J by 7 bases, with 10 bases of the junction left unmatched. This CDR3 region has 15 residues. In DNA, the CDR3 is TGTGCCAGCAGTAGGCCGGGACAGGGGCCGTCTGGCTACACCTTC. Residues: CASSRPGQGPSGYTF.